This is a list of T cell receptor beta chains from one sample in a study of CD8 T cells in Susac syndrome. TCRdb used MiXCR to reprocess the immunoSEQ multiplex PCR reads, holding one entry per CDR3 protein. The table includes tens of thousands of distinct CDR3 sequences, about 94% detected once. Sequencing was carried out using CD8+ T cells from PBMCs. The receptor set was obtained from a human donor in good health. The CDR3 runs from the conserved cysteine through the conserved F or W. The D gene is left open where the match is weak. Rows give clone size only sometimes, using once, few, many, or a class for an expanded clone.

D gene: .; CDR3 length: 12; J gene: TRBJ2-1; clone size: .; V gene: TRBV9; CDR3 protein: CASSVEAHEQFF; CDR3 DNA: TGTGCCAGCAGCGTAGAAGCCCATGAGCAGTTCTTC
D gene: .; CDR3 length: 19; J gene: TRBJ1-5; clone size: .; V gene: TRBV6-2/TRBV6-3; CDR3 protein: CASSYSRIQSTSTFQPQHF; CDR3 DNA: TGTGCCAGCAGTTACTCGAGGATTCAGTCGACAAGCACTTTTCAGCCCCAGCATTTT
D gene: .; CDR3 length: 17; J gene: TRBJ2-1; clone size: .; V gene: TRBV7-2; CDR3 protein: CASSPLGSQMSYNEQFF; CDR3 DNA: TGTGCCAGCAGCCCCCTAGGCAGTCAGATGAGCTACAATGAGCAGTTCTTC
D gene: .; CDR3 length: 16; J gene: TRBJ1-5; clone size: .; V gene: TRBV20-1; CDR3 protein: CSASLEESSQNQPQHF; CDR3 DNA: TGCAGTGCTAGCCTCGAAGAGTCCAGCCAAAATCAGCCCCAGCATTTT
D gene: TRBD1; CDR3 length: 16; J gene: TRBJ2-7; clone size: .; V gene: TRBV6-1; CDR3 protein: CASSEGRGLWNYEQYF; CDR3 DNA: TGTGCCAGCAGTGAGGGCAGGGGGTTGTGGAACTACGAGCAGTACTTC
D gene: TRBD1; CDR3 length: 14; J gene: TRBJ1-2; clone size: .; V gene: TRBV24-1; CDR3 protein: CATSEWDSSGGYTF; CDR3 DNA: TGTGCCACCAGTGAGTGGGACAGTTCGGGTGGCTACACCTTC
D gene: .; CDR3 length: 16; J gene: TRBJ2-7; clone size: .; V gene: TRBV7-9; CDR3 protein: CASSLRGQLRDYEQYF; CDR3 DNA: TGTGCCAGCAGCTTACGAGGACAGCTCAGGGATTACGAGCAGTACTTC
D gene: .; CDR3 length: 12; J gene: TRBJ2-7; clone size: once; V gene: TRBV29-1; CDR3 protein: CSGRTGPYEQYF; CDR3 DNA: TGCAGCGGGCGGACCGGTCCCTACGAGCAGTACTTC
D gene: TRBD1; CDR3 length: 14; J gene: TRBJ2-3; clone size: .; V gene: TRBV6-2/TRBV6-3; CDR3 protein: CASTPDRVRDTQYF; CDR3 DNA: TGTGCCAGCACCCCGGACAGGGTCAGAGATACGCAGTATTTT
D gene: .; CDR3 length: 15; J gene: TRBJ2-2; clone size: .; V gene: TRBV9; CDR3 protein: CASSVDSSNTGELFF; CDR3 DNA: TGTGCCAGCAGCGTAGACAGCTCGAACACCGGGGAGCTGTTTTTT
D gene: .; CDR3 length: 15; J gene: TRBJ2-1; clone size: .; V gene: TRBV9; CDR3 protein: CASSPSDDPYNEQFF; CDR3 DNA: TGTGCCAGCAGCCCTTCTGACGACCCCTACAATGAGCAGTTCTTC
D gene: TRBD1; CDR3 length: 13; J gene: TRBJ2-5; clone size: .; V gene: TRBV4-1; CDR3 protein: CASSKGQVETQYF; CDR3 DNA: TGCGCCAGCAGCAAGGGACAGGTAGAGACCCAGTACTTC
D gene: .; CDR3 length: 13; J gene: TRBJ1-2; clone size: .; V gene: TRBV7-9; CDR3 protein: CASSYQGVDAYTF; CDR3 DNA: TGTGCCAGCAGCTATCAGGGAGTTGATGCCTACACCTTC
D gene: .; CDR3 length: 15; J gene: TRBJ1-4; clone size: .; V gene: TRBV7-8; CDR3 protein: CASSFPGGTNEKLFF; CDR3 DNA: TGTGCCAGCAGCTTTCCGGGGGGAACTAATGAAAAACTGTTTTTT
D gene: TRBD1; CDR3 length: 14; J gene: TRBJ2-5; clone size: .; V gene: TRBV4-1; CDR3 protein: CASSWRQGQETQYF; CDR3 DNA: TGCGCCAGCAGCTGGAGACAGGGACAAGAGACCCAGTACTTC
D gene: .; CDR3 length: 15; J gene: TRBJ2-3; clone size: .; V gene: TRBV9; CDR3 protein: CASSVGLDGTDTQYF; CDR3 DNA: TGTGCCAGCAGCGTAGGCCTAGACGGCACAGATACGCAGTATTTT
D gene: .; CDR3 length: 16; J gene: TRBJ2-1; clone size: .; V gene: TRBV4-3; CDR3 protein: CASSQDRTGTYNEQFF; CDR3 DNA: TGCGCCAGCAGCCAAGATAGAACGGGGACATACAATGAGCAGTTCTTC